The clone carrying this TCR beta chain was seen at least ten times. Its target is not known. CDR1 SGHTA and CDR2 FQGNSA come from the germline V gene. The CDR3 runs 16 residues. V was trimmed by 4 bases and J by 1 base, leaving 16 bases between them. Via MiXCR, TCRdb re-called the reads, giving one row per CDR3 protein. The table includes 400,000 to 550,000 distinct CDR3 sequences, approximately 11% detected once. The entry originates in a study of T cell repertoires in cytomegalovirus infection. At the level of the study: Indications of both CMV infection and matching HLA type were provided by public TCR beta signatures. Study conclusions and caveats: Clonotype analysis showed dominance of the ex vivo response by HLA-C-restricted CMV-specific TCR beta clonotypes. There were carriers of CMV plus the relevant HLA, and cumulative public TCR beta family frequency identified them.

The TCR comes from a human donor in good health (CMV status not recorded). Some clones in this sample may be carry-over from other donors' samples. The chain joins TRBV7-2 to TRBJ1-1; D gene unclear. The sequenced material came from PBMCs. CDR3 coding DNA: TGTGCCAGCAGCTCAGGACCCCTAGGAACGAACACTGAAGCTTTCTTT. Translation: CASSSGPLGTNTEAFF.